These 26 T cell receptor beta chains were all obtained from the same sample, sequenced in a study of blood T cells in healthy people across ages. Then a second PCR, running roughly 7 to 11 cycles, was carried out with a sample-barcoded 5' primer and a J-beta primer mix. Each CDR3 protein is one row after TCRdb ran MiXCR on the 5' RACE reads. This table holds more than 1.4 million distinct CDR3 sequences, 42% found once. The material sequenced was blood. Every receptor here comes from a young woman in good health.

The V gene is TRBV4-1, the J gene TRBJ2-5, with D possibly matching TRBD2 (5 bases). This CDR3 spans 12 amino acids. CDR1 is MGHRA and CDR2 is YSYEKL in the germline V gene. Trimming cost V 1 base and J 10 bases, with 10 bases left between them. CDR3 coding DNA: TGCGCCAGCAGCCAAGGGGAGTGGGGCCAGTACTTC. This codes for CASSQGEWGQYF.

This clonotype was seen a few times. This chain uses TRBV28 with TRBJ2-5; no reliable D call. Trimming stripped 10 bases from V and 4 bases from J, with 13 bases between. CDR3 length equals 12 residues. The germline gives CDR1 MDHEN, CDR2 SYDVKM. The CDR3 DNA reads TGTGCCACCGGCCCCGTCTCAGAGACCCAGTACTTC. Translating gives CATGPVSETQYF.

The rearrangement uses TRBV28 and TRBJ1-1; TRBD1 agrees at 9 bases. Germline V lookup: CDR1 MDHEN, CDR2 SYDVKM. Germline trimming cut 5 bases from V and 1 base from J; bases unmatched to any gene: 5. The CDR3 contains 15 residues. The CDR3 spells CASSQQGARNTEAFF. CDR3 sequence (DNA): TGTGCCAGCAGTCAACAGGGGGCAAGGAACACTGAAGCTTTCTTT.

This clonotype was counted only a few times. The V call is TRBV12-3 or TRBV12-4, the J call TRBJ1-5, with D tentatively TRBD1 (5 bases). Trimming removed 6 bases from V and 7 bases from J, with 13 bases in between. This CDR3 has 13 amino acids. CDR3 nucleotide sequence: TGTGCCAGCAGGATGACAGACACCCAGCCCCAGCATTTT. This sequence encodes CASRMTDTQPQHF.

This chain links TRBV9 with TRBJ2-1; 9 bases fit TRBD2. The V and J ends lost 0 bases and 9 bases, in that order; junction bases with no gene match: 10. The CDR3 totals 16 residues. The germline gives CDR1 SGDLS, CDR2 YYNGEE. Here the CDR3 reads CASSVEPRTSDGEQFF. DNA for the CDR3: TGTGCCAGCAGCGTAGAACCGCGGACTAGCGATGGTGAGCAGTTCTTC.

The chain is built from TRBV20-1 and TRBJ2-1, with D possibly being TRBD1 (5 bases). V was shortened by 4 bases and J by 1 base, with 14 bases between the two germline ends. CDR3 length equals 15 residues. From germline, CDR1 is DFQATT and CDR2 SNEGSKA (reference sequence). The CDR3 protein is CSANPQRTSYNEQFF. CDR3 coding DNA: TGCAGTGCTAACCCTCAGAGGACATCCTACAATGAGCAGTTCTTC.

J is TRBJ2-2 and V is TRBV29-1; 9 bases align to TRBD1. CDR1 SQVTM and CDR2 ANQGSEA come from the germline V gene. V lost 7 bases, J lost 0 bases, and 0 bases stayed unmatched. The CDR3 is 13 residues long. DNA of the CDR3: TGCAGCGGGGACAGGGCGAACACCGGGGAGCTGTTTTTT. This codes for CSGDRANTGELFF.

The chain has TRBV11-1 and TRBJ2-3; D ambiguous. CDR3 length: 13 amino acids. Germline-derived CDR1 and CDR2 are SGHAT and FQDESV (reference sequence). Between the trimmed V and J ends, which lost 7 bases and 3 bases, there was a span of 11 bases. CDR3 DNA sequence: TGTGCCAGCACCTCCACTCAAACAGATACGCAGTATTTT. It encodes CASTSTQTDTQYF.

The rearrangement uses TRBV7-2 and TRBJ2-1; possibly TRBD2 for D (6 bases). The germline CDR1 and CDR2 sequences are SGHTA and FQGNSA. Trimming pared 1 base from V and 2 bases from J, leaving 12 bases between. This CDR3 comprises 16 residues. The CDR3: CASSLVGSNAYNEQFF. The CDR3 DNA follows: TGTGCCAGCAGCTTAGTCGGGAGCAACGCCTACAATGAGCAGTTCTTC.

V gene TRBV4-1 combines with J gene TRBJ1-1; TRBD1 matches at 10 bases. The length of the CDR3 is 17 residues. V was clipped by 1 base and J by 0 bases; unmatched bases: 5. Germline V gives CDR1 MGHRA, CDR2 YSYEKL. The CDR3, as DNA: TGCGCCAGCAGCCAAGTAGGGACAGGGGACGTGAACACTGAAGCTTTCTTT. It codes for CASSQVGTGDVNTEAFF.

This clonotype was observed a handful of times. The chain carries TRBV7-3 and TRBJ2-5; D not certain. Trimming cost V 8 bases and J 5 bases, with 9 bases left between them. Germline V gene lookup returns CDR1 SGHTA and CDR2 FQGTGA. The CDR3 is made up of 11 amino acids. The CDR3 DNA follows: TGTGCCAGCGTGTCCCCGGAGACCCAGTACTTC. Its translation: CASVSPETQYF.

The genes are TRBV4-1 and TRBJ2-7; D is ambiguous. CDR1 and CDR2 from the germline V gene are MGHRA and YSYEKL. V was cut by 4 bases and J by 3 bases, with 25 bases left in between. The length of the CDR3 is 18 residues. The CDR3 nucleotides are TGCGCCAGCAGCCTGAGAGAGTTTAGGGAACATCAGGTCTACGAGCAGTACTTC. This translates into CASSLREFREHQVYEQYF.

The V and J genes are TRBV7-2 and TRBJ1-4; 8 positions agree with TRBD1. CDR3 length: 15 residues. Germline CDR1 and CDR2: SGHTA and FQGNSA. With V trimmed by 5 bases and J by 8 bases, 10 bases remained unmatched. The CDR3 here is CASSKQGGTREKLFF. For the CDR3, the DNA is TGTGCCAGCAGCAAACAGGGGGGTACTCGGGAAAAACTGTTTTTT.

The sample holds many counts of this clonotype. This chain uses TRBV4-1 with TRBJ2-1, with D hard to call. The V gene lost 0 bases and the J gene lost 7 bases, with 4 bases spanning the gap. The CDR3 extends over 12 amino acids. Germline V gene lookup returns CDR1 MGHRA and CDR2 YSYEKL. The CDR3 DNA sequence: TGCGCCAGCAGCCAAGATTGGAATGAGCAGTTCTTC. The encoded protein is CASSQDWNEQFF.

This clonotype was found a few times. The V call is TRBV6-2 or TRBV6-3, the J call TRBJ1-4; D is unclear. Trimming removed 6 bases at V and 7 bases at J, with 12 bases between. The CDR3 is 13 residues long. The germline CDR1 and CDR2 sequences are MNHEY and SVGEGT. CDR3: CASSPLLGEKLFF. Here the CDR3 DNA reads TGTGCCAGCAGCCCCCTCTTGGGTGAAAAACTGTTTTTT.

This clonotype was counted a few times. The rearrangement links TRBV4-2 to TRBJ2-1, with 8 bases lining up with TRBD2. The germline V gene has CDR1 LGHNA and CDR2 YNFKEQ. The CDR3 covers 16 residues. J gave up 4 bases and V 0 bases, and 5 bases lay outside the gene matches. The CDR3 DNA reads TGTGCCAGCAGCCAAGACCAGCGGGGGCCGTACAATGAGCAGTTCTTC. Protein product: CASSQDQRGPYNEQFF.

This clonotype was counted a few times. This chain uses TRBV20-1 with TRBJ2-1; TRBD1 aligns across 9 bases. CDR3 length equals 16 residues. Per germline, CDR1 DFQATT and CDR2 SNEGSKA (reference sequence). The J segment lost 7 bases and the V segment lost 1 base, leaving 11 bases of the junction unmatched. The DNA for the CDR3 is TGCAGTGCTAGAGTTCGACCGGGGACAGGGACAAATGAGCAGTTCTTC. It translates to CSARVRPGTGTNEQFF.

The chain is built from TRBV25-1 and TRBJ1-5; 8 bases are shared with TRBD1. Germline V gene sequence: CDR1 MGHDK, CDR2 SYGVNS. V shed 6 bases and J 9 bases; nucleotides not matched to a gene: 19. This CDR3 is 17 amino acids long. This CDR3 reads CASRLTGAVFEERPQHF. CDR3 DNA sequence: TGTGCCAGCAGATTGACAGGGGCGGTTTTCGAGGAACGGCCCCAGCATTTT.

This clonotype was seen ten or more times. The genes are TRBV9 and TRBJ2-7; TRBD1 is a possible D gene (6 bases). Trimming removed 0 bases from V and 1 base from J, with 14 bases in between. Germline lookup yields CDR1 SGDLS and CDR2 YYNGEE. This CDR3 contains 16 residues. CDR3 in amino acids: CASSVGAGAKSYEQYF. The CDR3 DNA reads as TGTGCCAGCAGCGTAGGGGCAGGGGCGAAATCCTACGAGCAGTACTTC.

Worth noting for this clonotype: This could be a read error, since a much larger clone is one nucleotide away. The chain combines TRBV5-1 with TRBJ2-7; D is possibly TRBD1 (6 bases). V lost 6 bases to trimming and J lost 7 bases, with 11 bases between them. Germline assignment: CDR1 SGHRS and CDR2 YFSETQ. The CDR3 has 11 amino acids. The CDR3 nucleotides are TGCGCCAGCAAACAGGGCAATGAGCAGTACTTC. Encoded protein: CASKQGNEQYF.

The chain is built from TRBV10-3 and TRBJ1-2; D is ambiguous. This CDR3 region has 14 residues. Per germline, CDR1 ENHRY and CDR2 SYGVKD. V was clipped by 2 bases and J by 1 base, with 8 bases between them. This CDR3 is CAISESRHNYGYTF. In nucleotides, the CDR3 is TGTGCCATCAGTGAGAGTAGGCATAACTATGGCTACACCTTC.

This clonotype was counted a few times. The V and J genes are TRBV20-1 and TRBJ2-3; tentatively, D is TRBD1 (6 bases). The CDR3 consists of 19 residues. V gave up 1 base and J gave up 1 base, with 24 bases separating them. Germline V lookup: CDR1 DFQATT, CDR2 SNEGSKA (reference sequence). In DNA, the CDR3 is TGCAGTGCTAGAGTCTGGGGGCCCCTAGGTTCGACCGGCACAGATACGCAGTATTTT. It codes for CSARVWGPLGSTGTDTQYF.

A single count supports this clonotype. The chain uses TRBV30 and TRBJ2-4; D is undetermined. Deletions cut 1 base from V and 13 bases from J, with 11 bases between. The V gene's germline CDR1 is GTSNPN and CDR2 SVGIG (reference sequence). This CDR3 contains 11 residues. The CDR3 nucleotides are TGTGCCTGGAGTGACTATAATGAGCAGTACTTC. Its protein is CAWSDYNEQYF.

This chain joins TRBV20-1 and TRBJ2-5, with TRBD1 identical over 7 bases. Near its end, the DNA agrees better with TRBJ2-7, so the J call may be wrong. The CDR3 sequence is 13 residues long. The germline V gene has CDR1 DFQATT and CDR2 SNEGSKA (reference sequence). CDR3 region: CSAIRDRGYEQYF. For the CDR3, the DNA is TGCAGTGCCATCCGGGACAGAGGCTACGAGCAGTACTTC.

This rearrangement joins TRBV28 to TRBJ2-1, with 9 bases identical to TRBD1. With 5 bases clipped from V and 3 bases from J, the junction kept 8 bases outside the gene matches. This CDR3 contains 16 residues. Germline values: CDR1 MDHEN, CDR2 SYDVKM. Here the CDR3 DNA reads TGTGCCAGCAGTCCCAGGGGGGACAGGGTCTACAATGAGCAGTTCTTC. It codes for CASSPRGDRVYNEQFF.

V usage is TRBV2 and J usage is TRBJ1-4, with TRBD1 as a possible D gene (6 bases). There are 14 residues in the CDR3. CDR1 is SNHLY and CDR2 is FYNNEI in the germline V gene. The V end was cut by 8 bases, the J end by 6 bases, with 16 bases between. This CDR3 reads CASLKEGGYEKLFF. The CDR3 bases are TGTGCCAGCCTCAAGGAAGGGGGTTATGAAAAACTGTTTTTT.